This TCR beta chain was profiled in a study of T cell responses to AZD1222 COVID-19 vaccine. Worth noting for this clone: Its cognate antigen is unknown.

Study-wide points: Reportedly, close to half of spike-specific TCRs are directed against unmutated variant regions. Clonal diversity may have been underestimated in mostly white British donors. Repertoire sampling occurred only after the peak T cell response.

The CDR3 extends over 14 amino acids. V lost 5 bases to trimming and J lost 5 bases; unmatched junction nucleotides: 5. The germline gives CDR1 KGHSY, CDR2 FQNENV. The protocol was immunoSEQ multiplex PCR, while the TCRdb copy is restricted to in-frame clones and leaves out a portion. The table records about 45,000 clones, roughly 78% of them present only once. The sample here was peripheral blood, taken 28 days after the second dose of the MenACWY control vaccine. The gene calls are TRBV16 and TRBJ2-5; TRBD2 matches at 10 bases. This TCR came from an adult who received the MenACWY meningococcal vaccine as a control. CDR3 sequence reads: CASSGTSAGETQYF. The CDR3 DNA follows: TGTGCCAGCAGCGGGACTAGCGCAGGGGAGACCCAGTACTTC.